This entry lists 27 T cell receptor beta chains sequenced from one sample in a study of T-cell memory formation after mild COVID-19 (dated by TCRdb to about 2021). Libraries came from 5' RACE. Sequencer: Illumina NovaSeq 6000. In-frame beta chains were kept once TCRdb had trimmed the public reads at Q25 with fastp and called clones with MiXCR. Every entry covers one CDR3 protein and lists the most common genes and DNA from its rows. The sample table shows about 320,000 distinct CDR3 sequences, and more than 13% are seen once. Jointly, the top ten make up roughly 21% of the sample. The sequencing input was PBMCs or a T cell subset sorted from them (not recorded which). These receptors were collected from a man aged 18 to 30 who had mild COVID-19 (a few samples of this study predate the infection). The sample titles of this study are shuffled in the database, so cell type and time point are left out; the donor was told from shared clones.

This clonotype was recorded once. The junction differs from germline at one of its ends, possibly a read error. This rearrangement joins TRBV7-9 to TRBJ2-6; D is possibly TRBD2 (5 bases). Germline V gives CDR1 SEHNR, CDR2 FQNEAQ (reference sequence). This CDR3 comprises 15 residues. The chain's CDR3 is CASGLGSGGANVLTF. CDR3 nucleotides: TGTGCCAGCGGCTTAGGGAGCGGAGGGGCCAACGTCCTGACTTTC.

The V gene is TRBV19, the J gene TRBJ2-3; 7 bases match TRBD2. The V and J ends lost 4 bases and 7 bases, in that order; junction bases with no gene match: 5. This CDR3 has 13 residues. Germline assignment: CDR1 LNHDA and CDR2 SQIVND (reference sequence). CDR3 nucleotide sequence: TGTGCCAGTAGTAGCTCGGGACTAAATACGCAGTATTTT. Protein sequence: CASSSSGLNTQYF.

This clonotype was seen only a few times. The V and J genes are TRBV5-1 and TRBJ2-7, with D possibly TRBD2 on 5 matching bases. The CDR3 extends over 16 amino acids. The germline V gene encodes CDR1 SGHRS and CDR2 YFSETQ. Trimming stripped 0 bases from V and 6 bases from J, with 19 bases between. In DNA, the CDR3 is TGCGCCAGCAGCTTGGACCGGGGTGCAATTCTGGGCGAGCAGTACTTC. Its protein product is CASSLDRGAILGEQYF.

This clonotype was seen a few times. The V and J genes are TRBV13 and TRBJ2-3; D ambiguous. Germline V gene data show CDR1 as PRHDT and CDR2 as FYEKMQ (reference sequence). This CDR3 region has 15 residues. Trimming cost V 7 bases and J 6 bases, with 20 bases left between them. Here the CDR3 DNA reads TGTGCCAGCACCCCCTCGCCGTCAATAGGGGATACGCAGTATTTT. This encodes CASTPSPSIGDTQYF.

This clonotype turned up a few times. The V call is TRBV7-9, the J call TRBJ1-3; D ambiguous. This CDR3 is built from 13 residues. Germline-derived CDR1 and CDR2 are SEHNR and FQNEAQ (reference sequence). V was shortened by 8 bases and J by 0 bases, with 8 bases between the two germline ends. CDR3 region: CASLKSSGNTIYF. DNA of the CDR3: TGTGCCAGCTTGAAGAGCTCTGGAAACACCATATATTTT.

This chain's CDR3 is CASSPLQGATFDTQYF. The CDR3 DNA reads as TGTGCCAGCAGTCCTTTACAGGGGGCAACATTTGATACGCAGTATTTT. The chain is built from TRBV28 and TRBJ2-3, with TRBD1 matching over 9 bases. From germline, CDR1 is MDHEN and CDR2 SYDVKM. J lost 6 bases, V lost 5 bases, and 12 bases had no gene match. The CDR3 runs to 16 residues. The whole variable domain, filled in from reference TRBV28 and TRBJ2-3, reads DVKVTQSSRYLVKRTGEKVFLECVQDMDHENMFWYRQDPGLGLRLIYFSYDVKMKEKGDIPEGYSVSREKKERFSLILESASTNQTSMYLCASSPLQGATFDTQYFGPGTRLTVL.

The V and J genes are TRBV30 and TRBJ1-1, with 9 nucleotides matching TRBD1. CDR1 GTSNPN and CDR2 SVGIG come from the germline V gene (reference sequence). The CDR3 is 14 residues long. Trimming cost V 2 bases and J 4 bases; bases outside gene matches: 5. The CDR3 region is CAWSRGQGATEAFF. CDR3 nucleotides: TGTGCCTGGAGTAGGGGACAGGGAGCCACTGAAGCTTTCTTT.

V gene TRBV4-3 combines with J gene TRBJ1-1, with 7 positions matching TRBD1. CDR3 size: 15 residues. Trimming cost V 0 bases and J 1 base; bases outside gene matches: 2. Germline V lookup: CDR1 LGHNA, CDR2 YSLEER. Here the CDR3 reads CASSQDPGGNTEAFF. CDR3 nucleotides: TGCGCCAGCAGCCAAGATCCAGGGGGGAACACTGAAGCTTTCTTT.

The rearrangement joins TRBV9 to TRBJ2-1; weak D call: TRBD2 (5 bases). V was clipped by 0 bases and J by 4 bases, with 11 bases between them. CDR1 and CDR2 (germline): SGDLS, YYNGEE. The CDR3 runs 15 residues. The CDR3: CASSVAVGGYNEQFF. For the CDR3, the DNA is TGTGCCAGCAGCGTAGCCGTTGGCGGGTACAATGAGCAGTTCTTC.

The CDR3 DNA reads as TGCGCCAGCAGCCAAGAGCCGACGGGGAGGAGTGAGCAGTTCTTC. Protein sequence: CASSQEPTGRSEQFF. The J gene is TRBJ2-1, the V gene TRBV4-1, with a weak D call TRBD2 (6 bases). The CDR3 has 15 amino acids. V lost 0 bases and J 9 bases, leaving 15 bases between the germline ends. CDR1 MGHRA and CDR2 YSYEKL come from the germline V gene.

The V call is TRBV20-1, the J call TRBJ2-3, with D possibly being TRBD1 or TRBD2 (7 bases each). There are 15 residues in the CDR3. The ends were cut back, 2 bases at V and 2 bases at J, with 14 bases in the middle. Germline V gene lookup returns CDR1 DFQATT and CDR2 SNEGSKA (reference sequence). The CDR3 reads CSARTQGGDTDTQYF. The DNA for the CDR3 is TGCAGTGCTAGAACCCAGGGGGGGGACACAGATACGCAGTATTTT.

The chain recombines TRBV4-2 with TRBJ2-5; 12 nucleotides agree with TRBD1. The trim removed 0 bases at V and 5 bases at J, leaving 7 bases unmatched. The germline gives CDR1 LGHNA, CDR2 YNFKEQ. This CDR3 spans 17 amino acids. CDR3 sequence reads: CASSQDWGQGAGETQYF. For the CDR3, the DNA is TGTGCCAGCAGCCAAGATTGGGGACAGGGGGCCGGTGAGACCCAGTACTTC.

This clonotype appeared a few times. V is TRBV20-1 and J is TRBJ1-5; D unresolved. Germline assignment: CDR1 DFQATT and CDR2 SNEGSKA (reference sequence). The CDR3 contains 14 residues. V lost 5 bases and J 3 bases, leaving 14 bases between the germline ends. CDR3 protein: CSAPQMGNNQPQHF. The CDR3 DNA reads TGCAGTGCTCCTCAGATGGGAAACAATCAGCCCCAGCATTTT.

There are a few counts of this clonotype. The CDR3 sequence: CASSQVGEFFEKLFF. The DNA of the CDR3 is TGTGCCAGCAGCCAAGTGGGGGAATTTTTTGAAAAACTGTTTTTT. The chain carries TRBV4-2 and TRBJ1-4, with D maybe TRBD1 (5 bases). Between the trimmed V and J ends, which lost 1 base and 7 bases, there was a span of 13 bases. The CDR3 extends over 15 amino acids. Per germline, CDR1 LGHNA and CDR2 YNFKEQ.

The V and J genes are TRBV7-2 and TRBJ2-5; D is unresolved. CDR3 length: 16 residues. Germline V gene data show CDR1 as SGHTA and CDR2 as FQGNSA. Trimming took 5 bases from V and 1 from J, leaving 17 bases between them. This CDR3 reads CASSPLPGLPQETQYF. CDR3 coding DNA: TGTGCCAGCAGCCCCCTTCCTGGGCTTCCCCAAGAGACCCAGTACTTC.

V usage is TRBV7-9 and J usage is TRBJ2-7, with TRBD1 identical over 8 bases. J was trimmed by 3 bases and V by 1 base; bases with no gene match: 11. The CDR3 covers 17 residues. Germline V lookup: CDR1 SEHNR, CDR2 FQNEAQ (reference sequence). In DNA, the CDR3 is TGTGCCAGCAGCTTAGATTCAGGGGGCGAGTTCCTCTACGAGCAGTACTTC. It codes for CASSLDSGGEFLYEQYF.

The sample holds many counts of this clonotype. The rearrangement uses TRBV29-1 and TRBJ2-2, with D uncertain. This CDR3 comprises 15 residues. V lost 6 bases and J 6 bases, leaving 20 bases between the germline ends. Germline V gene sequence: CDR1 SQVTM, CDR2 ANQGSEA. CDR3 region: CSVLDSFGIAGELFF. The DNA for the CDR3 is TGCAGCGTATTAGACTCTTTTGGGATTGCCGGGGAGCTGTTTTTT.

This chain joins TRBV12-3 or TRBV12-4 and TRBJ2-1; D unresolved. V lost 2 bases to trimming and J lost 0 bases, with 8 bases between them. The CDR3 totals 15 residues. CDR3: CASSLSESSYNEQFF. The DNA of the CDR3 is TGTGCCAGCAGTTTAAGTGAGAGCTCCTACAATGAGCAGTTCTTC.

The genes are TRBV15 and TRBJ1-5; weak D call: TRBD1 (5 bases). V lost 3 bases to trimming and J lost 4 bases, with 19 bases between them. The CDR3 extends over 17 amino acids. The germline V gene has CDR1 LNHNV and CDR2 YYDKDF (reference sequence). The CDR3 DNA follows: TGTGCCACCAGCAGTTCTGTGAGGAGGGGAATGAATCAGCCCCAGCATTTT. Translation: CATSSSVRRGMNQPQHF.

The rearrangement links TRBV5-1 to TRBJ1-2; 10 bases match TRBD1. This CDR3 is built from 17 residues. Germline CDR1 SGHRS, CDR2 YFSETQ. The J segment lost 5 bases and the V segment lost 0 bases, leaving 10 bases of the junction unmatched. As DNA, the CDR3 is TGCGCCAGCAGCTTGGCCGGTTTGACAGGGGGCCGGTATGGCTACACCTTC. Translation: CASSLAGLTGGRYGYTF.

The V gene is TRBV27, the J gene TRBJ2-1; D might be TRBD2 (5 bases). V gave up 3 bases and J gave up 4 bases, with 7 bases separating them. The CDR3 length is 13 residues. Germline V CDR1 and CDR2: MNHEY, SMNVEV (reference sequence). CDR3 nucleotides: TGTGCCAGCAGTTTCGGACTTTACAATGAGCAGTTCTTC. Its protein product is CASSFGLYNEQFF.

The J gene is TRBJ2-7, the V gene TRBV6-2 or TRBV6-3, with 8 nucleotides matching TRBD2. The CDR3 is 16 amino acids. V lost 2 bases and J lost 3; bases outside the gene matches: 9. Germline V CDR1 and CDR2: MNHEY, SVGEGT. DNA of the CDR3: TGTGCCAGCAGTTACGGTAGCAAGCGGGGGCACTACGAGCAGTACTTC. It specifies CASSYGSKRGHYEQYF.

This clonotype was seen at least ten times. The CDR3 nucleotides read TGTGCCAGCAGCTTAGCAGGGGTCCCTAGCACTGAAGCTTTCTTT. It is translated as CASSLAGVPSTEAFF. The genes are TRBV7-2 and TRBJ1-1; possible D gene TRBD1, 5 bases. V was pared by 0 bases and J by 4 bases, with 12 bases between. Germline lookup yields CDR1 SGHTA and CDR2 FQGNSA. The CDR3 is made up of 15 amino acids.

There are a few counts of this clonotype. This chain joins TRBV20-1 and TRBJ2-1, with D possibly matching TRBD2 (6 bases). The germline V gene encodes CDR1 DFQATT and CDR2 SNEGSKA (reference sequence). CDR3 length: 15 residues. The V and J ends lost 0 bases and 5 bases respectively, with 14 bases between them. The CDR3 nucleotides are TGCAGTGCTAGAGATGTAGGACGGGGGAACAATGAGCAGTTCTTC. Residues: CSARDVGRGNNEQFF.

This clonotype turned up a few times. The V call is TRBV7-9, the J call TRBJ2-3; possible D gene TRBD2, 6 bases. Trimming cost V 4 bases and J 2 bases, with 13 bases left between them. Per germline, CDR1 SEHNR and CDR2 FQNEAQ (reference sequence). The CDR3 extends over 15 amino acids. In DNA form, the CDR3 reads TGTGCCAGCAGCTCATCGGGACTCAACACAGATACGCAGTATTTT. Translation: CASSSSGLNTDTQYF.

CDR3 sequence: CASSYSGTSGVYNEQFF. The CDR3 DNA reads TGCGCCAGCAGCTACTCCGGGACTAGCGGGGTATACAATGAGCAGTTCTTC. The chain links TRBV5-1 to TRBJ2-1; TRBD2 matches 13 bases. CDR1 and CDR2 (germline): SGHRS, YFSETQ. The ends lost 3 bases at V and 4 bases at J; junction bases unmatched: 7. This CDR3 region has 17 residues. The whole variable domain, filled in from reference TRBV5-1 and TRBJ2-1, reads KAGVTQTPRYLIKTRGQQVTLSCSPISGHRSVSWYQQTPGQGLQFLFEYFSETQRNKGNFPGRFSGRQFSNSRSEMNVSTLELGDSALYLCASSYSGTSGVYNEQFFGPGTRLTVL.

This clonotype was observed a few times. J is TRBJ1-1 and V is TRBV5-1, with D possibly being TRBD1 (6 bases). V lost 9 bases, J lost 5 bases, and 20 bases lay in between. CDR1 SGHRS and CDR2 YFSETQ come from the germline V gene. CDR3 size: 14 residues. CDR3 protein: CATKRGGMDTEAFF. Here the CDR3 DNA reads TGCGCCACTAAGAGGGGGGGTATGGATACTGAAGCTTTCTTT. Using reference TRBV5-1 and TRBJ1-1 for the parts outside the CDR3, the full variable domain is KAGVTQTPRYLIKTRGQQVTLSCSPISGHRSVSWYQQTPGQGLQFLFEYFSETQRNKGNFPGRFSGRQFSNSRSEMNVSTLELGDSALYLCATKRGGMDTEAFFGQGTRLTVV.